This T cell receptor beta chain emerged from a study of shared clonotypes between healthy human individuals (dated by TCRdb to 2018 to 2021). Regarding the complete study: A few men and two women, aged 18 to 49 years, made up the cohort. For each donor, three plates each were used for CD4 naive and CD4 memory, two plates were used for CD8 naive, and one plate was used for CD8 memory. To estimate repertoire size and how much clonotype sharing occurs between individuals, the study deeply sequenced the blood TCR repertoires of a handful of healthy adults. Libraries were prepared and TCR repertoires were sequenced by different laboratories using diverse techniques, in order to increase sequencing depth and limit assay-specific biases. Leukapheresis yielded between about 0.9 and 10 billion PBMCs per donor.

Study-wide conclusions, independent of this receptor: Naive subsets generally had larger estimated clonotype richness than memory subsets. Sampling was restricted to blood, and TCR repertoires in tissues likely differ from the TCR repertoires found in blood. Even with the large sequencing depth, rarefaction of the sorted-subset datasets indicated that sequencing was incomplete. Sharing across several donors was observed for about 5% of naive CD4, less than 4% of naive CD8, roughly 2.3% of memory CD4, and roughly 0.4% of memory CD8 clonotypes. Clonotypes shared by all four sorted-subset donors showed higher generation probabilities than non-shared clonotypes. Pairwise subsampling indicated that sequencing depth was expected to affect the degree of clonotype sharing among donors. Because the study included a small number of donors, the genetic and exposure-history diversity represented was limited.

Healthy HIV-negative adults with no recently reported acute infections or vaccinations were included as donors. All donors were Caucasian adults living in Nashville, Tennessee, USA. CD4+ T cells were enriched through magnetic negative selection, after which naive cells were positively selected on CD45RA and the remaining negative fraction served as the memory subset. After blood collection by leukapheresis, PBMCs were isolated using Ficoll-Histopaque density gradient centrifugation and then cryopreserved in the vapor phase of liquid nitrogen. Analytical flow cytometry was used to check the purity and quantity of each magnetically sorted T cell population. From each sorted fraction, genomic DNA was isolated and quantified by UV absorbance on a Nanodrop 2000c. For this clone: Its antigen is still unknown. No base qualities exist here, and no much larger clone lies one base off it.

TCR CDR3 regions were amplified from genomic DNA by multiplex PCR using the deep immunoSEQ assay. Extracted genomic DNA from each cell subset was distributed evenly across all wells of several immunoSEQ 96-well plates, and each plate was treated as a replicate. For sorted subsets, about 210 ng of genomic DNA, equivalent to around 30,000 T cell genomes, went into each replicate PCR. Purified libraries were measured with a Qubit 3.0 fluorometer, size-checked on a Bioanalyzer 2100, and measured again with the KAPA Library Quantification kit. Every immunoSEQ 96-well plate was sequenced on a dedicated single-read 150-cycle Illumina NextSeq 550 flow cell. Per the authors' processing: The immunoSEQ output contained only junctional sequences without quality scores, so filtering could not match that applied to full-length reads. Sequences were annotated with PyIR, a Python wrapper for IgBLAST v1.9, using IMGT germline references to assign V/J genes and CDR3. Reads were removed for weak V/J assignments (E-value above 1e-6), missing CDR3, stop codons, out-of-frame junctions, or ambiguous translated residues. V3J clonotypes were defined as sequences sharing the same inferred V gene, J gene, and CDR3 amino acid sequence. Percentage overlap between repertoires was computed as shared unique clonotypes divided by the size of the smaller repertoire. RTK rarefaction, the Chao1 estimator, and Recon v2.1 estimates of unobserved clonotypes were used to assess repertoire richness. For all TCRbeta clonotypes obtained by the gDNA method from a handful of donors, generation probabilities were computed with OLGA. What TCRdb holds here is the immuneACCESS table cut down to in-frame rearrangements. Part of the clones is not present; checked against another copy, under half of the missing clones reflect an unresolved V gene, and the others are unexplained. D and trimming come from the DNA, and the V and J calls and clone size come from that table. The sample table holds a few million clones, of which around nine tenths were seen once. The top ten clones comprise roughly 0.13% of the sample.

From V the trimming removes 9 bases and from J it removes 2 bases, while the gene matches leave 6 bases of the junction unaccounted for. CDR1 and CDR2 are drawn from the germline V gene (reference sequence): LNHDA, SQIVND. Its CDR3 holds 13 amino acids, cysteine through phenylalanine. The kept DNA is CDR3 alone, 39 bases in frame from the first base. This receptor chain uses TRBV19 and TRBJ1-2; 7 of the junction bases match TRBD1. The sequence came from a man aged 18 to 29 in good health. Sample: naive CD4+ T cells sorted from blood. In the paper's terms, the cell subset or site label means: CD45RA+ positively selected. The DNA sequence reads TGTGCCAGCAAAACAGGGGTCAACTATGGCTACACCTTC. It specifies CASKTGVNYGYTF.